Listed here are 31 T cell receptor beta chains from one sample, sequenced in a study of beta chain features in type 1 diabetes. Expressed TCRB transcripts were sequenced after all isolated RNA was converted to cDNA. Using immunoSEQ multiplex PCR, the repertoire was profiled, and TCRdb retains in-frame clones only, with some absent. Of about 470,000 clones listed, 30% were seen once; the top ten hold roughly 0.066%. The material sequenced was naive CD4+ T cells from blood. These receptors all stem from a man between 18 and 29 years old in good health.

The genes are TRBV5-1 and TRBJ1-1; TRBD1 is a possible D gene (6 bases). CDR3 length: 14 residues. Trimming stripped 6 bases from V and 0 bases from J, with 12 bases between. Germline assignment: CDR1 SGHRS and CDR2 YFSETQ. CDR3: CASTSGHLNTEAFF. Here the CDR3 DNA reads TGCGCCAGCACTTCGGGACACCTGAACACTGAAGCTTTCTTT. The full variable domain, with the rest looked up from reference TRBV5-1 and TRBJ1-1, is KAGVTQTPRYLIKTRGQQVTLSCSPISGHRSVSWYQQTPGQGLQFLFEYFSETQRNKGNFPGRFSGRQFSNSRSEMNVSTLELGDSALYLCASTSGHLNTEAFFGQGTRLTVV.

The table lists this clone with a few counts. The V and J genes are TRBV30 and TRBJ2-3; 12 bases align to TRBD1. J lost 6 bases, V lost 3 bases, and 1 base had no gene match. The CDR3 extends over 13 amino acids. Germline assignment: CDR1 GTSNPN and CDR2 SVGIG (reference sequence). CDR3 in amino acids: CAWRGQGADTQYF. CDR3 DNA: TGTGCCTGGAGGGGACAGGGGGCGGATACGCAGTATTTT.

In this sample, this clone turned up a few times. This sequence joins TRBV29-1 and TRBJ1-1, with D possibly matching TRBD1 (6 bases). The CDR3 sequence is 13 residues long. V lost 2 bases and J lost 3, with 10 bases in between. Germline V gene lookup returns CDR1 SQVTM and CDR2 ANQGSEA. In DNA form, the CDR3 reads TGCAGCGTTGAAACAGGGCGGGACACTGAAGCTTTCTTT. Translated: CSVETGRDTEAFF.

The chain combines TRBV28 with TRBJ2-5; D ambiguous. CDR3 length: 15 amino acids. V gave up 4 bases and J gave up 4 bases, with 16 bases separating them. CDR1 and CDR2 from the germline V gene are MDHEN and SYDVKM. The CDR3 coding sequence is TGTGCCAGCAGTTCCAGACCAGGAATGGGAGAGACCCAGTACTTC. Amino acids: CASSSRPGMGETQYF.

This chain uses TRBV4-2 with TRBJ2-3, with 7 bases aligning to TRBD2. This CDR3 has 16 residues. Germline V CDR1 and CDR2: LGHNA, YNFKEQ. V was clipped by 1 base and J by 1 base; unmatched bases: 5. The CDR3 region has the DNA TGTGCCAGCAGCCAAGGACTAGCCACAGGCACAGATACGCAGTATTTT. Protein product: CASSQGLATGTDTQYF.

Here the CDR3 reads CASSLAGTSIFTDTQYF. The DNA for the CDR3 is TGTGCCAGCAGCTTGGCCGGGACTAGCATTTTCACAGATACGCAGTATTTT. The rearrangement joins TRBV5-4 to TRBJ2-3, with TRBD2 matching 9 bases. The CDR3 is made up of 17 amino acids. Germline-derived CDR1 and CDR2 are SGHNT and YYREEE (reference sequence). The ends lost 0 bases at V and 2 bases at J; junction bases unmatched: 7.

The V and J genes are TRBV11-2 and TRBJ2-1; D possibly uses TRBD1 or TRBD2 (6 bases each). Germline V gives CDR1 SGHAT, CDR2 FQNNGV. V shed 1 base and J shed 15 bases, with 16 bases lying between them. The CDR3 extends over 13 amino acids. The DNA of the CDR3 is TGTGCCAGCAGCTTAGCCTACGGGGGCCTTGCGTTCTTC. Residues: CASSLAYGGLAFF.

This clone was detected only a few times. The genes are TRBV29-1 and TRBJ2-3, with 9 bases lining up with TRBD2. Unmatched junction bases numbered 13, after V lost 5 bases and J lost 4 bases. This CDR3 is built from 16 residues. Per germline, CDR1 SQVTM and CDR2 ANQGSEA. The CDR3 nucleotides are TGCAGCGTTCTGACTAGCGGCTCCACCCGCGCAGATACGCAGTATTTT. This sequence encodes CSVLTSGSTRADTQYF.

Only a few counts were recorded for this clone. Distinct nucleotide sequences in the sample also encode this CDR3. The rearrangement uses TRBV29-1 and TRBJ2-6, with a tentative D call TRBD2 (6 bases). CDR3 length equals 15 residues. V dropped 5 bases and J dropped 0 bases, with 11 bases sitting between them. The germline CDR1 and CDR2 sequences are SQVTM and ANQGSEA. CDR3: CSVLRDPSGANVLTF. CDR3 nucleotide sequence: TGCAGCGTTCTGCGGGATCCCTCTGGGGCCAACGTCCTGACTTTC.

This clone turned up a few times. The chain is built from TRBV7-9 and TRBJ2-5; TRBD1 or TRBD2 may be the D gene (5 bases each). CDR1 SEHNR and CDR2 FQNEAQ come from the germline V gene (reference sequence). The CDR3 has 14 amino acids. V was cut by 2 bases and J by 5 bases, with 12 bases left in between. CDR3 nucleotide sequence: TGTGCCAGCAGCTTAACCCACCGGGACGAGACCCAGTACTTC. Amino acids: CASSLTHRDETQYF.

V gene TRBV5-1 combines with J gene TRBJ1-1, with 8 bases that match TRBD1. The CDR3 totals 14 residues. Germline lookup yields CDR1 SGHRS and CDR2 YFSETQ. The V gene end was trimmed by 4 bases and the J gene end by 6 bases; junction bases not matched to a gene: 8. The CDR3 sequence is CASSPDRANAEAFF. In DNA form, the CDR3 reads TGCGCCAGCAGCCCGGACAGGGCAAATGCTGAAGCTTTCTTT.

This chain uses TRBV18 with TRBJ1-1, with TRBD1 as a possible D gene (5 bases). CDR3 length equals 14 residues. The ends were cut back, 2 bases at V and 1 base at J, with 8 bases in the middle. CDR1 is KGHSH and CDR2 is LQKENI in the germline V gene. DNA for the CDR3: TGTGCCAGCTCACCAACTCAGGGGAACACTGAAGCTTTCTTT. It is translated as CASSPTQGNTEAFF. Looking up the rest from reference TRBV18 and TRBJ1-1 gives the full variable domain: NAGVMQNPRHLVRRRGQEARLRCSPMKGHSHVYWYRQLPEEGLKFMVYLQKENIIDESGMPKERFSAEFPKEGPSILRIQQVVRGDSAAYFCASSPTQGNTEAFFGQGTRLTVV.

The gene calls are TRBV6-5 and TRBJ2-7; 9 bases fit TRBD2. The junction had 6 bases not matched to a gene; V was cut back by 6 bases and J by 6 bases. The CDR3 extends over 13 amino acids. The germline V gene encodes CDR1 MNHEY and CDR2 SVGAGI. The CDR3 is CASRRSSGSEQYF. In DNA, the CDR3 is TGTGCCAGCAGACGAAGTAGCGGGAGCGAGCAGTACTTC.

Only a few counts were recorded for this clone. The CDR3 protein is CASSVAGVEWETQYF. CDR3 bases: TGTGCCAGCAGCGTAGCTGGAGTAGAGTGGGAGACCCAGTACTTC. This chain connects TRBV9 to TRBJ2-5; D is unclear. The CDR3 is 15 amino acids. CDR1 and CDR2 from the germline V gene are SGDLS and YYNGEE. Trimming shortened V by 0 bases and J by 5 bases, and 14 bases separated the two germline ends.

This clone appeared a few times. This sample includes further DNA sequences coding for the same CDR3. This chain uses TRBV10-3 with TRBJ2-7; D unclear. Trimming stripped 0 bases from V and 5 bases from J, with 5 bases between. This CDR3 contains 12 residues. CDR1 is ENHRY and CDR2 is SYGVKD in the germline V gene. The CDR3 loop reads CAISESRNEQYF. CDR3 DNA sequence: TGTGCCATCAGTGAGTCCCGGAACGAGCAGTACTTC.

This clone occurred a few times. V is TRBV5-1 and J is TRBJ2-3, with 10 bases matching TRBD2. J was trimmed by 3 bases and V by 2 bases; bases with no gene match: 3. The CDR3 extends over 15 amino acids. In germline, CDR1 is SGHRS, CDR2 YFSETQ. Here the CDR3 reads CASSLAGGDTDTQYF. The CDR3 DNA sequence: TGCGCCAGCAGCTTAGCGGGAGGGGATACAGATACGCAGTATTTT.

The chain carries TRBV7-6 and TRBJ2-1; 9 bases fit TRBD2. The CDR3 runs to 16 residues. CDR1 and CDR2 from the germline V gene are SGHVS and FNYEAQ. With V trimmed by 5 bases and J by 9 bases, 14 bases remained unmatched. The CDR3 here is CASSPRRGGRVGEQFF. The CDR3 nucleotides are TGTGCCAGCAGCCCCCGTAGGGGCGGGAGGGTAGGTGAGCAGTTCTTC.

There are a few counts of this clone. This chain connects TRBV10-3 to TRBJ2-7; D remains unclear. Germline loops: CDR1 ENHRY, CDR2 SYGVKD. The CDR3 sequence is 12 residues long. V lost 4 bases to trimming and J lost 0 bases, with 4 bases between them. Here the CDR3 reads CAISASSYEQYF. DNA for the CDR3: TGTGCCATCAGTGCCAGCTCCTACGAGCAGTACTTC.

The J gene is TRBJ2-5, the V gene TRBV5-4, with 9 positions matching TRBD2. Germline values: CDR1 SGHNT, CDR2 YYREEE (reference sequence). CDR3 length: 15 residues. V was pared by 5 bases and J by 2 bases, with 7 bases of the junction left unmatched. The CDR3 here is CASRRGTSRQETQYF. The CDR3 nucleotides read TGTGCCAGCAGGCGCGGGACTAGCAGACAAGAGACCCAGTACTTC.

This clone was detected only a few times. The CDR3 DNA is TGTGCCAGCAAGACTAGAGCTGGCACAGATACGCAGTATTTT. Amino acid sequence: CASKTRAGTDTQYF. The chain recombines TRBV2 with TRBJ2-3; TRBD2 is a possible D gene (6 bases). The CDR3 covers 14 residues. The germline CDR1 and CDR2 sequences are SNHLY and FYNNEI. The V end lost 7 bases, the J end lost 1 base, and 12 bases lay between the germline ends.

This clone occurred a few times. V usage is TRBV28 and J usage is TRBJ2-7; 8 nucleotides agree with TRBD1. This CDR3 has 14 amino acids. Germline lookup yields CDR1 MDHEN and CDR2 SYDVKM. The ends lost 5 bases at V and 5 bases at J; junction bases unmatched: 8. The CDR3 is CASSLSSGGHEQYF. CDR3 bases: TGTGCCAGCAGTCTTTCCTCAGGGGGCCACGAGCAGTACTTC.

This clone was recorded a few times. The V call is TRBV7-2, the J call TRBJ2-7; no firm D call. The germline V and J ends were trimmed by 5 bases and 3 bases, with 14 bases remaining between them. The CDR3 is made up of 14 amino acids. In germline, CDR1 is SGHTA, CDR2 FQGNSA. This CDR3 is CASSPHQASYEQYF. The CDR3 DNA reads TGTGCCAGCAGCCCTCACCAGGCTAGCTACGAGCAGTACTTC. The entire variable domain, with the rest obtained from reference TRBV7-2 and TRBJ2-7, is as follows: GAGVSQSPSNKVTEKGKDVELRCDPISGHTALYWYRQSLGQGLEFLIYFQGNSAPDKSGLPSDRFSAERTGGSVSTLTIQRTQQEDSAVYLCASSPHQASYEQYFGPGTRLTVT.

The chain couples TRBV9 to TRBJ2-5, with D uncertain. Germline V gene data show CDR1 as SGDLS and CDR2 as YYNGEE. The germline V and J ends were trimmed by 4 bases and 1 base, with 8 bases remaining between them. CDR3 length: 13 residues. CDR3: CASSPQSQETQYF. The CDR3 DNA is TGTGCCAGCAGCCCCCAATCCCAAGAGACCCAGTACTTC.

The chain recombines TRBV29-1 with TRBJ2-2; perhaps TRBD2 as D (5 bases). Germline CDR1 and CDR2: SQVTM and ANQGSEA. The CDR3 consists of 15 residues. V lost 4 bases and J 6 bases, leaving 18 bases between the germline ends. CDR3 amino acids: CSVAVGPGNSGELFF. The CDR3 DNA follows: TGCAGCGTTGCAGTGGGCCCGGGGAATTCCGGGGAGCTGTTTTTT.

This clone occurred a few times. The V gene is TRBV4-2, the J gene TRBJ2-3, with D unclear. The CDR3 sequence is 14 residues long. Trimming removed 0 bases from V and 3 bases from J, with 7 bases in between. CDR1 and CDR2 (germline): LGHNA, YNFKEQ. The CDR3 nucleotides read TGTGCCAGCAGCCAAGATCAGAGGACAGATACGCAGTATTTT. Translation gives CASSQDQRTDTQYF.

This clone was counted a few times. The rearrangement links TRBV5-4 to TRBJ1-3; 7 bases line up with TRBD1. Trimming removed 4 bases from V and 1 base from J; junction bases left unmatched: 8. The germline V gene has CDR1 SGHNT and CDR2 YYREEE (reference sequence). The CDR3 length is 16 residues. The CDR3 here is CASSGRDSGSGNTIYF. In nucleotides, the CDR3 is TGTGCCAGCAGCGGCCGGGACAGCGGTTCTGGAAACACCATATATTTT.

This clone was picked up a small number of times. The chain joins TRBV4-1 to TRBJ2-7; no reliable D call. Germline CDR1 MGHRA, CDR2 YSYEKL. CDR3 length equals 14 residues. V was pared by 0 bases and J by 4 bases, with 10 bases between. This CDR3 is CASSQDPTVYEQYF. Written as DNA, the CDR3 is TGCGCCAGCAGCCAAGATCCGACGGTGTACGAGCAGTACTTC.

This clone was counted a few times. This chain joins TRBV7-9 and TRBJ2-7; tentatively, D is TRBD1 (5 bases). The CDR3 covers 15 residues. The V gene lost 3 bases and the J gene lost 1 base, with 13 bases spanning the gap. Germline assignment: CDR1 SEHNR and CDR2 FQNEAQ (reference sequence). CDR3 protein: CASSFRGAISYEQYF. The DNA for the CDR3 is TGTGCCAGCAGCTTCCGTGGGGCAATTTCCTACGAGCAGTACTTC.

This clone was observed a few times. The CDR3 DNA is TGTGCCATCAGTGGTCCCGGGAGCGGTTTGAATGAGCAGTTCTTC. It specifies CAISGPGSGLNEQFF. The chain combines TRBV10-3 with TRBJ2-1, with D perhaps matching TRBD2 (6 bases). The CDR3 loop spans 15 amino acids. Trimming took 4 bases from V and 7 from J, leaving 17 bases between them. CDR1 is ENHRY, CDR2 SYGVKD, per germline.

V usage is TRBV7-9 and J usage is TRBJ2-3; weak D call: TRBD2 (5 bases). The germline V gene encodes CDR1 SEHNR and CDR2 FQNEAQ (reference sequence). V was cut by 7 bases and J by 0 bases, with 17 bases left in between. The CDR3 is made up of 16 amino acids. The CDR3 DNA reads TGTGCCAGCACCCTCGGCAGCGGTACTAGCACAGATACGCAGTATTTT. Encoded protein: CASTLGSGTSTDTQYF.

In regard to this clone: This specimen includes other DNA sequences encoding the same CDR3. The genes are TRBV7-9 and TRBJ2-2, with unresolved D. V shed 6 bases and J shed 6 bases, with 2 bases lying between them. Germline V lookup: CDR1 SEHNR, CDR2 FQNEAQ (reference sequence). This CDR3 is 10 amino acids long. CDR3 sequence reads: CASSSGELFF. The CDR3 nucleotides read TGTGCCAGCAGTTCCGGGGAGCTGTTTTTT.